Below are 25 T cell receptor beta chains sequenced from a single sample in a study of OX40 agonist ivuxolimab in advanced cancers. The assay was immunoSEQ multiplex PCR, and TCRdb's table has in-frame clones only and misses some. Among around 110,000 clones, 80% to 95% were seen once, and the ten largest hold around 0.15%. The sequenced sample was CD4+ or CD8+ T cells sorted from blood, obtained in a trial of the OX40 agonist ivuxolimab. The receptors here all came from an adult with an advanced solid tumor such as melanoma, head and neck, liver or kidney cancer.

As for this clone: Other DNA sequences within the sample encode an identical CDR3. The V gene is TRBV29-1, the J gene TRBJ2-7, with TRBD2 matching over 11 bases. Germline assignment: CDR1 SQVTM and CDR2 ANQGSEA. The CDR3 has 14 residues. With 7 bases clipped from V and 3 bases from J, the junction kept 8 bases outside the gene matches. The DNA for the CDR3 is TGCAGCGAGAACCTAGCGGGAGGCCTCTACGAGCAGTACTTC. Amino acids: CSENLAGGLYEQYF.

The J gene is TRBJ1-1, the V gene TRBV4-3; a possible D gene is TRBD1 (5 bases). Looked up from germline, CDR1 is LGHNA and CDR2 is YSLEER. CDR3 length: 14 amino acids. Deletions cut 2 bases from V and 5 bases from J, with 12 bases between. For the CDR3, the DNA is TGCGCCAGCAGCCAAATACAGGCTACAACTGAAGCTTTCTTT. Its translation: CASSQIQATTEAFF.

This rearrangement joins TRBV6-5 to TRBJ1-1; D gene uncertain. Germline assignment: CDR1 MNHEY and CDR2 SVGAGI. The V end was cut by 10 bases, the J end by 0 bases, with 12 bases between. The CDR3 spans 13 residues. In nucleotides, the CDR3 is TGTGCCACCCTCCCGAGCATGAACACTGAAGCTTTCTTT. Translating gives CATLPSMNTEAFF.

This sequence joins TRBV28 and TRBJ2-1; D remains ambiguous. CDR3 length: 16 residues. V was pared by 1 base and J by 4 bases, with 14 bases between. Germline-derived CDR1 and CDR2 are MDHEN and SYDVKM. The DNA for the CDR3 is TGTGCCAGCAGTTTATACCGGAACCCCAATTACAATGAGCAGTTCTTC. This encodes CASSLYRNPNYNEQFF.

The chain's CDR3 is CASSLGLAGGNTGELFF. The CDR3 DNA reads TGTGCCAGCAGCCTGGGACTAGCGGGAGGGAACACCGGGGAGCTGTTTTTT. The V gene is TRBV7-2, the J gene TRBJ2-2; TRBD2 aligns across 15 bases. CDR3 length: 17 amino acids. V lost 5 bases and J lost 1; bases outside the gene matches: 2. Germline CDR1 SGHTA, CDR2 FQGNSA.

This chain links TRBV28 with TRBJ1-4; no clear D gene. Germline V gene data show CDR1 as MDHEN and CDR2 as SYDVKM. The CDR3 covers 13 residues. Trimming cost V 3 bases and J 7 bases, with 9 bases left between them. The CDR3 bases are TGTGCCAGCAGTTTTCTCTTAGGTGAAAAACTGTTTTTT. This encodes CASSFLLGEKLFF. The whole variable domain, filled in from reference TRBV28 and TRBJ1-4, reads DVKVTQSSRYLVKRTGEKVFLECVQDMDHENMFWYRQDPGLGLRLIYFSYDVKMKEKGDIPEGYSVSREKKERFSLILESASTNQTSMYLCASSFLLGEKLFFGSGTQLSVL.

This chain connects TRBV6-6 to TRBJ1-2; D possibly corresponds to TRBD1 (6 bases). Germline CDR1 MNHNY, CDR2 SVGAGI (reference sequence). V was clipped by 5 bases and J by 2 bases, with 9 bases between them. There are 13 residues in the CDR3. The CDR3 loop is CASSLTGNYGYTF. DNA for the CDR3: TGTGCCAGCAGTCTCACAGGGAACTATGGCTACACCTTC.

V usage is TRBV28 and J usage is TRBJ2-5; possibly TRBD1 for D (6 bases). The CDR3 is made up of 17 amino acids. The germline V and J ends were trimmed by 3 bases and 4 bases, with 21 bases remaining between them. CDR1 is MDHEN, CDR2 SYDVKM, per germline. CDR3 residues: CASSFSQGQGRGETQYF. The CDR3 coding sequence is TGTGCCAGCAGTTTCTCTCAGGGGCAGGGACGGGGAGAGACCCAGTACTTC. The entire variable domain, with the rest obtained from reference TRBV28 and TRBJ2-5, is as follows: DVKVTQSSRYLVKRTGEKVFLECVQDMDHENMFWYRQDPGLGLRLIYFSYDVKMKEKGDIPEGYSVSREKKERFSLILESASTNQTSMYLCASSFSQGQGRGETQYFGPGTRLLVL.

The CDR3 DNA reads as TGTGCCACCCTAGCGGGGGCCGAACGAACAGATACGCAGTATTTT. Encoded protein: CATLAGAERTDTQYF. The rearrangement links TRBV27 to TRBJ2-3; 10 nucleotides agree with TRBD2. The germline gives CDR1 MNHEY, CDR2 SMNVEV (reference sequence). CDR3 length: 15 amino acids. V shed 10 bases, J shed 3 bases, and the junction held 10 bases outside the gene matches.

This clone was detected only a few times. This chain uses TRBV10-3 with TRBJ2-7; 7 nucleotides match TRBD1. The germline gives CDR1 ENHRY, CDR2 SYGVKD. The CDR3 length is 15 residues. Trimming took 2 bases from V and 2 from J; bases not matched to a gene: 6. CDR3 in DNA: TGTGCCATCAGTGAGAGGGGGACAGTTACCTACGAGCAGTACTTC. This sequence encodes CAISERGTVTYEQYF.

The V gene is TRBV5-1, the J gene TRBJ1-5; no clear D. This CDR3 has 16 residues. CDR1 and CDR2 (germline): SGHRS, YFSETQ. V was cut by 0 bases and J by 7 bases, with 17 bases left in between. As DNA, the CDR3 is TGCGCCAGCAGCTTGGGGGGAGGCAGTCCGGGACAGCCCCAGCATTTT. It encodes CASSLGGGSPGQPQHF.

The chain is built from TRBV4-1 and TRBJ2-5; 7 nucleotides agree with TRBD2. Germline trimming cut 0 bases from V and 5 bases from J; bases unmatched to any gene: 6. This CDR3 spans 15 amino acids. Germline V lookup: CDR1 MGHRA, CDR2 YSYEKL. The CDR3 region has the DNA TGCGCCAGCAGCCAAGACGGACTAGGGGTGGAGACCCAGTACTTC. Translating gives CASSQDGLGVETQYF.

The V call is TRBV6-5, the J call TRBJ1-2; TRBD1 agrees at 9 bases. The trim removed 2 bases at V and 4 bases at J, leaving 5 bases unmatched. The germline CDR1 and CDR2 sequences are MNHEY and SVGAGI. The CDR3 has 15 amino acids. The DNA for the CDR3 is TGTGCCAGCAGTTACGACAGGGGGGTGATCTATGGCTACACCTTC. Amino acid sequence: CASSYDRGVIYGYTF.

The table lists this clone with a count of one. The V call is TRBV27, the J call TRBJ2-7, with 14 bases aligning to TRBD2. This CDR3 region has 15 residues. CDR1 and CDR2 from the germline V gene are MNHEY and SMNVEV (reference sequence). The J segment lost 2 bases and the V segment lost 4 bases, leaving 1 base of the junction unmatched. The CDR3 is CASSSTSGRAYEQYF. CDR3 coding DNA: TGTGCCAGCAGTTCGACTAGCGGGAGGGCCTACGAGCAGTACTTC.

The V gene is TRBV5-1, the J gene TRBJ1-1; D possibly corresponds to TRBD1 (5 bases). Germline CDR1 is SGHRS and CDR2 is YFSETQ. V was clipped by 0 bases and J by 2 bases, with 8 bases between them. CDR3 length: 14 residues. The CDR3 reads CASSLGGPNTEAFF. The CDR3 DNA reads TGCGCCAGCAGCTTGGGGGGACCCAACACTGAAGCTTTCTTT.

This clone has just one count. V and J are TRBV11-2 and TRBJ2-3; no firm D call. CDR3 length: 16 residues. CDR1 SGHAT and CDR2 FQNNGV come from the germline V gene. With 4 bases removed from V and 2 bases from J, the gap between germline ends came to 16 bases. The CDR3 DNA follows: TGTGCCAGCAGCTATAACGGAGAACTGCACACAGATACGCAGTATTTT. Its translation is CASSYNGELHTDTQYF.

This clone was detected a few times. The V gene is TRBV5-4, the J gene TRBJ1-2; D ambiguous. The germline V gene has CDR1 SGHNT and CDR2 YYREEE (reference sequence). The germline V and J ends were trimmed by 0 bases and 5 bases, with 8 bases remaining between them. This CDR3 is 13 amino acids long. The CDR3 region is CASSLATTYGYTF. The CDR3 nucleotides are TGTGCCAGCAGCTTGGCCACGACTTATGGCTACACCTTC.

This chain links TRBV9 with TRBJ1-5; D gene unclear. Germline V gives CDR1 SGDLS, CDR2 YYNGEE. V lost 0 bases and J lost 8, with 15 bases in between. The CDR3 runs to 15 residues. CDR3 residues: CASSVGGQDGEPQHF. The DNA of the CDR3 is TGTGCCAGCAGCGTAGGAGGTCAAGACGGGGAGCCCCAGCATTTT.

V and J are TRBV2 and TRBJ1-1; TRBD1 matches at 9 bases. Germline assignment: CDR1 SNHLY and CDR2 FYNNEI. V gave up 7 bases and J gave up 5 bases; unmatched junction bases: 5. The CDR3 totals 13 residues. CDR3 loop: CASKGQGSTEAFF. CDR3 sequence (DNA): TGTGCCAGCAAGGGACAGGGTTCGACTGAAGCTTTCTTT.

This clone has only one observation. This sequence joins TRBV6-5 and TRBJ2-5, with 11 bases aligning to TRBD2. The germline gives CDR1 MNHEY, CDR2 SVGAGI. The CDR3 extends over 14 amino acids. The V gene end was trimmed by 5 bases and the J gene end by 13 bases; junction bases not matched to a gene: 12. The CDR3 is CASSLGTSGYERYF. As DNA, the CDR3 is TGTGCCAGCAGTCTCGGGACTAGCGGCTACGAGCGGTACTTC.

The rearrangement uses TRBV28 and TRBJ1-1; the match to TRBD1 covers 8 bases. CDR3 length: 15 amino acids. Germline V gene lookup returns CDR1 MDHEN and CDR2 SYDVKM. The V and J ends lost 4 bases and 4 bases, in that order; junction bases with no gene match: 8. This CDR3 reads CASSSTGEGGTEAFF. The CDR3, as DNA: TGTGCCAGCAGTTCGACAGGGGAAGGGGGCACTGAAGCTTTCTTT.

The rearrangement links TRBV29-1 to TRBJ1-1, with D perhaps matching TRBD1 (6 bases). Trimming pared 6 bases from V and 6 bases from J, leaving 17 bases between. From germline, CDR1 is SQVTM and CDR2 ANQGSEA. CDR3 length equals 13 residues. The CDR3 coding sequence is TGCAGCGTAGCTCAGGGGCGAGGCGCTGAAGCTTTCTTT. This encodes CSVAQGRGAEAFF.

The gene calls are TRBV7-9 and TRBJ2-1, with D tentatively TRBD1 (6 bases). CDR3 length: 16 amino acids. CDR1 and CDR2 from the germline V gene are SEHNR and FQNEAQ (reference sequence). V was clipped by 1 base and J by 0 bases, with 10 bases between them. The CDR3 is CASSLGGLFSYNEQFF. In DNA, the CDR3 is TGTGCCAGCAGCTTAGGGGGGCTCTTCTCCTACAATGAGCAGTTCTTC.

V usage is TRBV29-1 and J usage is TRBJ2-5, with D possibly being TRBD1 or TRBD2 (6 bases each). V shed 5 bases and J shed 1 base, with 17 bases lying between them. This CDR3 region has 15 residues. Per germline, CDR1 SQVTM and CDR2 ANQGSEA. CDR3 region: CSVSGGGGFQETQYF. The CDR3 DNA follows: TGCAGCGTTAGCGGAGGGGGTGGCTTCCAAGAGACCCAGTACTTC.

This chain links TRBV28 with TRBJ1-4, with a weak D call TRBD1 (6 bases). Per the germline V gene, CDR1 is MDHEN and CDR2 is SYDVKM. Trimming took 6 bases from V and 5 from J, leaving 13 bases between them. This CDR3 is 14 amino acids long. DNA of the CDR3: TGTGCCAGCAGCTTCAGGGGATTAAATGAAAAACTGTTTTTT. The encoded protein is CASSFRGLNEKLFF. Filled out from reference TRBV28 and TRBJ1-4, the complete variable domain reads DVKVTQSSRYLVKRTGEKVFLECVQDMDHENMFWYRQDPGLGLRLIYFSYDVKMKEKGDIPEGYSVSREKKERFSLILESASTNQTSMYLCASSFRGLNEKLFFGSGTQLSVL.